This TCR beta chain originates from a study of shared clonotypes between healthy human individuals. As for this clone: Its cognate antigen is unknown. The sample holds other DNA sequences that translate to the same CDR3.

Data came from immunoSEQ multiplex PCR; TCRdb stores just in-frame clones and leaves some out. The repertoire holds roughly 1,500,000 clones, with approximately 98.5% as singletons. Trimming removed 0 bases from V and 7 bases from J, with 5 bases in between. The CDR3 covers 11 residues. Per germline, CDR1 SGHDT and CDR2 YYEEEE. Findings and limits, study-wide: Among non-shared clonotypes, generation probabilities were lower than among those shared by all four donors. Naive CD4 clonotype sharing across a few donors was around 5.5%.

Specimen: naive CD4+ T cells sorted from blood. Subset meaning: CD45RA+ positively selected. The chain joins TRBV5-6 to TRBJ2-7; D remains ambiguous. The clonotype originates from a man aged 25 to 40 in good health. The CDR3 loop is CASSLGLEQYF. As DNA, the CDR3 is TGTGCCAGCAGCTTGGGGCTAGAGCAGTACTTC.